The rows below give T cell receptor beta chains drawn from one sample of a study of cytomegalovirus exposure and HLA in healthy donors. The assay was immunoSEQ multiplex PCR, and TCRdb's table has in-frame clones only and misses some. The repertoire holds approximately 93,000 clones, with 82% as singletons. Sample: PBMCs. The receptor set was obtained from a man aged 50 to 60 in good health and CMV-seronegative. Each CDR3 is given with its conserved first and last residue. The D gene is left open where the match is weak. A row's size may be missing; if present it is once, few, many or a size class.

TRBV28	TRBD1	TRBJ2-2	-	CASRAGGGGELFF	TGTGCCAGCAGAGCAGGGGGCGGCGGGGAGCTGTTTTTT
TRBV30	TRBD2	TRBJ2-3	-	CAWSSNPPPLAGGIADTQYF	TGTGCCTGGAGTTCAAACCCTCCCCCTCTCGCGGGAGGGATCGCAGATACGCAGTATTTT
TRBV11-3	TRBD2	TRBJ2-7	-	CASSPVGGRGSEQYF	TGTGCCAGCAGCCCGGTAGGCGGGAGAGGGAGCGAGCAGTACTTC
TRBV27	-	TRBJ2-2	-	CASSSTNTGELFF	TGTGCCAGCAGTTCCACGAACACCGGGGAGCTGTTTTTT
TRBV18	-	TRBJ1-1	-	CASSPNLGEGTEAFF	TGTGCCAGCTCACCAAATCTAGGAGAGGGCACTGAAGCTTTCTTT
TRBV6-4	TRBD2	TRBJ2-2	-	CASSDSPSGSDTGELFF	TGTGCCAGCAGTGACTCACCTAGCGGAAGCGACACCGGGGAGCTGTTTTTT
TRBV30	-	TRBJ2-1	-	CAWRSKNEQFF	TGTGCCTGGAGGAGTAAGAATGAGCAGTTCTTC
TRBV19	-	TRBJ1-2	-	CASGTTGSQVRGYGYTF	TGTGCCAGTGGGACAACAGGGAGTCAGGTTCGCGGCTATGGCTACACCTTC
TRBV28	TRBD2	TRBJ2-1	-	CASSSPGTSGSSYNEQFF	TGTGCCAGCAGTTCCCCCGGGACTAGCGGGAGTTCCTACAATGAGCAGTTCTTC
TRBV28	-	TRBJ1-5	-	CASSLSGGGGNQPQHF	TGTGCCAGCAGTTTGTCGGGGGGGGGTGGCAATCAGCCCCAGCATTTT
TRBV4-1	TRBD1	TRBJ2-7	-	CASSRLGQGLSYEQYF	TGCGCCAGCAGCCGATTGGGACAGGGCCTTTCCTACGAGCAGTACTTC
TRBV27	-	TRBJ2-3	-	CASSSSFRREADTQYF	TGTGCCAGCAGTTCTTCTTTTCGGAGGGAGGCAGATACGCAGTATTTT
TRBV6-5	TRBD1	TRBJ1-1	-	CASSGDRGDTEAFF	TGTGCCAGCAGTGGTGACAGGGGAGACACTGAAGCTTTCTTT
TRBV28	TRBD1	TRBJ2-7	-	CASSHIVGTGGYEQYF	TGTGCCAGCAGCCACATCGTGGGGACAGGGGGGTACGAGCAGTACTTC
TRBV7-3	TRBD2	TRBJ2-1	-	CASSPGGLSYNEQFF	TGTGCCAGCAGCCCGGGGGGGCTTTCCTACAATGAGCAGTTCTTC
TRBV2	TRBD1	TRBJ1-2	few	CASSRDRQPGGYTF	TGTGCCAGCAGCCGGGACAGACAACCGGGAGGCTACACCTTC
TRBV5-4	-	TRBJ2-3	-	CASSSPPYAQYF	TGTGCCAGCAGCTCCCCCCCCTACGCGCAGTATTTT
TRBV5-8	TRBD2	TRBJ2-7	-	CASRLAGVYEQYF	TGTGCCAGCAGACTAGCGGGAGTCTACGAGCAGTACTTC
TRBV5-5	TRBD2	TRBJ2-3	-	CASSPRREISDTQYF	TGTGCCAGCAGTCCCAGGCGGGAGATATCAGATACGCAGTATTTT
TRBV9	TRBD2	TRBJ2-1	-	CASSVGTRGDNEQFF	TGTGCCAGCAGCGTAGGGACTAGAGGGGACAATGAGCAGTTCTTC
TRBV5-4	TRBD1	TRBJ2-3	-	CASSLDGQGWAATQYF	TGTGCCAGCAGCTTGGACGGACAGGGGTGGGCGGCAACGCAGTATTTT
TRBV6-6	-	TRBJ2-7	-	CASSVSSSYEQYF	TGTGCCAGCAGCGTGTCTTCCTCCTACGAGCAGTACTTC
TRBV9	TRBD1	TRBJ1-2	-	CASSPGQGIPYYGYTF	TGTGCCAGCAGCCCGGGACAGGGGATTCCCTATTATGGCTACACCTTC
TRBV6-5	-	TRBJ2-7	few	CASSPQGSYEQYF	TGTGCCAGCAGTCCACAGGGCTCCTACGAGCAGTACTTC
TRBV9	-	TRBJ1-3	-	CASGDSYSGNTIYF	TGTGCCAGCGGAGACAGCTACTCTGGAAACACCATATATTTT
TRBV7-8	TRBD2	TRBJ2-7	-	CASSSGLAVTGDEQYF	TGTGCCAGCAGCTCAGGACTAGCCGTAACCGGAGACGAGCAGTACTTC
TRBV7-9	TRBD2	TRBJ2-7	-	CASSLASSSGGVAYEQYF	TGTGCCAGCAGCTTAGCTTCGTCTAGCGGAGGGGTCGCCTACGAGCAGTACTTC
TRBV2	TRBD1	TRBJ2-7	few	CASAMGTGEYEQYF	TGTGCCAGCGCGATGGGGACAGGGGAGTACGAGCAGTACTTC
TRBV29-1	-	TRBJ1-1	-	CSVVSGWNTEAFF	TGCAGCGTTGTGTCAGGGTGGAACACTGAAGCTTTCTTT
TRBV5-8	-	TRBJ1-1	-	CASSSWTATEAFF	TGTGCCAGCAGCTCTTGGACAGCCACTGAAGCTTTCTTT
TRBV18	TRBD2	TRBJ2-1	once	CASSPSGNNEQFF	TGTGCCAGCTCACCTAGCGGGAACAATGAGCAGTTCTTC
TRBV6-5	-	TRBJ1-5	-	CASNPGGGANQPQHF	TGTGCCAGCAACCCCGGGGGGGGCGCAAATCAGCCCCAGCATTTT
TRBV5-4	-	TRBJ2-5	-	CASSLSGVQETQYF	TGTGCCAGCAGCTTGAGCGGAGTCCAAGAGACCCAGTACTTC
TRBV2	-	TRBJ2-7	-	CASKSGVSSYEQYF	TGTGCCAGCAAGTCGGGGGTCTCCTCCTACGAGCAGTACTTC
TRBV11-2	-	TRBJ2-7	-	CASSLDRHSTGEQYF	TGTGCCAGCAGCTTAGATAGGCACTCCACGGGGGAGCAGTACTTC
TRBV5-1	-	TRBJ1-2	-	CASSLDSGGQGYTF	TGCGCCAGCAGCTTGGACTCGGGAGGGCAGGGCTACACCTTC
TRBV19	-	TRBJ1-5	-	CASSGQLHQPQHF	TGTGCCAGTAGTGGACAGCTTCATCAGCCCCAGCATTTT
TRBV7-9	-	TRBJ2-1	-	CASSLRSASNEQFF	TGTGCCAGCAGCCTTAGGAGCGCCTCCAATGAGCAGTTCTTC
TRBV7-2	-	TRBJ1-2	-	CASSWGEGGYTF	TGTGCCAGCAGCTGGGGGGAGGGAGGCTACACCTTC
TRBV9	-	TRBJ1-2	-	CASSVGRANYGYTF	TGTGCCAGCAGCGTAGGGAGAGCGAACTATGGCTACACCTTC
TRBV6-5	-	TRBJ2-5	-	CASSEGSLGTQYF	TGTGCCAGCAGTGAGGGCAGTTTAGGGACCCAGTACTTC
TRBV19	TRBD1	TRBJ1-1	few	CASSKTGQGPNTEAFF	TGTGCCAGTAGTAAGACCGGACAGGGGCCCAACACTGAAGCTTTCTTT
TRBV29-1	-	TRBJ2-1	-	CSVDGGSVQGASVSSSYNEQFF	TGCAGCGTTGATGGCGGGAGTGTCCAGGGGGCCAGCGTATCAAGCTCCTACAATGAGCAGTTCTTC
TRBV6-5	-	TRBJ1-5	-	CASSPGGVSNQPQHF	TGTGCCAGCAGCCCCGGAGGGGTTAGCAATCAGCCCCAGCATTTT
TRBV4-1	-	TRBJ1-3	-	CASSLHPGTNTDTIYF	TGCGCCAGCAGCCTACACCCCGGGACAAATACCGACACCATATATTTT
TRBV5-8	TRBD2	TRBJ2-3	-	CASSSAGGPTDTQYF	TGTGCCAGCAGCTCCGCGGGAGGGCCAACAGATACGCAGTATTTT
TRBV28	TRBD2	TRBJ2-4	-	CASSPTSGRASWNIQYF	TGTGCCAGCAGTCCTACTAGCGGGAGGGCCTCGTGGAACATTCAGTACTTC
TRBV19	TRBD1	TRBJ2-7	once	CASSIQTGPYEQYF	TGTGCCAGTAGTATCCAGACAGGGCCCTACGAGCAGTACTTC
TRBV9	-	TRBJ2-1	-	CASTWTAQGEQFF	TGTGCCAGCACTTGGACGGCTCAGGGGGAGCAGTTCTTC
TRBV16	TRBD1	TRBJ2-7	once	CASSQSWRTGGDEQYF	TGTGCCAGCAGCCAATCATGGAGGACAGGGGGCGACGAGCAGTACTTC
TRBV6-5	-	TRBJ2-3	-	CASSRRDTSTDTQYF	TGTGCCAGCAGCCGCAGGGATACTAGCACAGATACGCAGTATTTT
TRBV28	TRBD2	TRBJ2-7	-	CASLNSGTPYEQYF	TGTGCCAGCCTTAATAGCGGGACTCCCTACGAGCAGTACTTC
TRBV27	TRBD1	TRBJ1-2	-	CASSRTGGATFNYGYTF	TGTGCCAGCAGTAGGACAGGGGGCGCGACCTTTAACTATGGCTACACCTTC
TRBV30	-	TRBJ1-5	-	CAWSGGPSYNQPQHF	TGTGCCTGGTCGGGGGGGCCCTCATACAATCAGCCCCAGCATTTT
TRBV9	-	TRBJ2-2	-	CASSPPGRQLNTGELFF	TGTGCCAGCAGCCCACCCGGTAGACAGCTGAACACCGGGGAGCTGTTTTTT
TRBV5-4	TRBD2	TRBJ2-5	-	CASSLGMAGEETQYF	TGTGCCAGCAGCTTGGGTATGGCGGGAGAAGAGACCCAGTACTTC
TRBV5-1	TRBD1	TRBJ2-5	-	CASSLSGGQGWETQYF	TGCGCCAGCAGCCTTTCAGGAGGACAGGGTTGGGAGACCCAGTACTTC
TRBV14	TRBD2	TRBJ2-1	-	CASSLASGVYNEQFF	TGTGCCAGCAGCCTGGCTAGCGGAGTATACAATGAGCAGTTCTTC